This passage covers 15 T cell receptor beta chains from one sample sequenced in a study of blood T cell repertoires in COVID-19. Method: immunoSEQ multiplex PCR; TCRdb's copy keeps in-frame clones and lacks some. The sample includes about 180,000 clones, 86% of them seen just once. Sequencing used peripheral blood. These receptors were obtained from a woman in her twenties or thirties with active or convalescent COVID-19.

This sequence joins TRBV4-2 and TRBJ1-5, with unresolved D. CDR3 size: 15 residues. V lost 0 bases to trimming and J lost 7 bases, with 13 bases between them. Germline V CDR1 and CDR2: LGHNA, YNFKEQ. The CDR3, as DNA: TGTGCCAGCAGCCAAGATATGGGCAGATCACAGCCCCAGCATTTT. It is translated as CASSQDMGRSQPQHF.

The J gene is TRBJ1-4, the V gene TRBV5-5; the D gene is possibly TRBD1 (5 bases). The CDR3 is 16 amino acids. Trimming shortened V by 0 bases and J by 7 bases, and 16 bases separated the two germline ends. Germline V lookup: CDR1 SGHKS, CDR2 YYEKEE (reference sequence). The CDR3, as DNA: TGTGCCAGCAGCTTGGGGGCAGGGTCCCGCCCTGAAAAACTGTTTTTT. Amino acid sequence: CASSLGAGSRPEKLFF.

The chain uses TRBV5-1 and TRBJ2-5; 9 nucleotides line up with TRBD1. Germline V gene data show CDR1 as SGHRS and CDR2 as YFSETQ. Trimming removed 3 bases from V and 4 bases from J; junction bases left unmatched: 7. This CDR3 spans 15 amino acids. The CDR3 nucleotides are TGCGCCAGCAGCTCTCCCGGGACAGGGCGAGAGACCCAGTACTTC. Translating it yields CASSSPGTGRETQYF.

This clone has a handful of counts. The rearrangement joins TRBV27 to TRBJ1-3, with TRBD1 matching 7 bases. CDR1 is MNHEY, CDR2 SMNVEV, per germline (reference sequence). The CDR3 length is 11 residues. The V and J ends lost 5 bases and 8 bases, in that order; junction bases with no gene match: 0. CDR3 in DNA: TGTGCCAGCAGTCAGGGGGACACCATATATTTT. This codes for CASSQGDTIYF.

V is TRBV6-1 and J is TRBJ2-5, with 12 bases matching TRBD2. Germline loops: CDR1 MNHNS, CDR2 SASEGT. This CDR3 has 15 amino acids. Trimming took 2 bases from V and 3 from J; bases not matched to a gene: 1. CDR3 loop: CASSERLAGEETQYF. The CDR3 bases are TGTGCCAGCAGTGAAAGACTAGCGGGGGAAGAGACCCAGTACTTC.

Only a few counts were recorded for this clone. This chain links TRBV14 with TRBJ1-6; tentatively, D is TRBD1 (5 bases). Germline V gene data show CDR1 as SGHDN and CDR2 as FVKESK. The CDR3 sequence is 17 residues long. V lost 3 bases and J 0 bases, leaving 12 bases between the germline ends. CDR3 protein: CASSQWDGSSYNSPLHF. CDR3 DNA: TGTGCCAGCAGCCAGTGGGACGGGAGCTCCTATAATTCACCCCTCCACTTT.

CDR3 amino acids: CASSLGQGYRSPLHF. The CDR3 DNA reads TGTGCCAGCAGCTTAGGACAGGGCTACAGGTCACCCCTCCACTTT. This rearrangement joins TRBV11-2 to TRBJ1-6, with 7 bases fitting TRBD1. V lost 1 base and J lost 10; bases outside the gene matches: 7. Per the germline V gene, CDR1 is SGHAT and CDR2 is FQNNGV. The length of the CDR3 is 15 residues.

The V and J genes are TRBV9 and TRBJ2-2; 9 nucleotides align to TRBD1. CDR3 length: 16 amino acids. Trimming cost V 3 bases and J 1 base; bases outside gene matches: 4. CDR1 SGDLS and CDR2 YYNGEE come from the germline V gene. This CDR3 reads CASSGTGAQNTGELFF. CDR3 nucleotides: TGTGCCAGCAGCGGGACAGGGGCCCAGAACACCGGGGAGCTGTTTTTT.

The J gene is TRBJ1-5, the V gene TRBV2; 7 bases are shared with TRBD1. There are 13 residues in the CDR3. V lost 8 bases to trimming and J lost 5 bases; unmatched junction nucleotides: 6. Germline V gene lookup returns CDR1 SNHLY and CDR2 FYNNEI. CDR3 residues: CASVPGQYQPQHF. The CDR3 DNA follows: TGTGCCAGCGTCCCGGGACAGTATCAGCCCCAGCATTTT.

The chain recombines TRBV6-1 with TRBJ1-2; D is unresolved. The V end was cut by 1 base, the J end by 4 bases, with 13 bases between. The CDR3 sequence is 15 residues long. Germline V gives CDR1 MNHNS, CDR2 SASEGT. The CDR3 here is CASSEGAARVYGYTF. The CDR3 DNA reads TGTGCCAGCAGTGAAGGGGCAGCAAGAGTCTATGGCTACACCTTC.

The V gene is TRBV5-1, the J gene TRBJ2-7, with TRBD1 identical over 10 bases. The CDR3 runs to 17 residues. V lost 1 base, J lost 7 bases, and 14 bases stayed unmatched. Germline V gene lookup returns CDR1 SGHRS and CDR2 YFSETQ. CDR3 nucleotides: TGCGCCAGCAGCTTGATGTCCACCGGGACAGGGGTGGGGGAGCAGTACTTC. It codes for CASSLMSTGTGVGEQYF.

The chain employs TRBV7-9 and TRBJ1-1; tentative D call: TRBD1 (5 bases). Per germline, CDR1 SEHNR and CDR2 FQNEAQ (reference sequence). This CDR3 has 12 residues. V was pared by 6 bases and J by 7 bases, with 12 bases between. The CDR3: CASSTQDSEAFF. CDR3 coding DNA: TGTGCCAGCAGTACCCAAGACAGTGAAGCTTTCTTT.

This clone has more than one count but fewer than ten. This specimen includes other DNA sequences encoding the same CDR3. The genes are TRBV15 and TRBJ1-1, with D unresolved. Germline CDR1 is LNHNV and CDR2 is YYDKDF (reference sequence). There are 12 residues in the CDR3. V lost 0 bases to trimming and J lost 9 bases, with 8 bases between them. The CDR3 coding sequence is TGTGCCACCAGCAGAGATCAACAGAAAGCTTTCTTT. As protein: CATSRDQQKAFF.

The CDR3 sequence: CASSYGQGRAYEQYF. CDR3 sequence (DNA): TGTGCCAGCAGTTACGGGCAGGGAAGGGCCTACGAGCAGTACTTC. This sequence joins TRBV6-5 and TRBJ2-7; tentative D call: TRBD1 (5 bases). The germline V gene encodes CDR1 MNHEY and CDR2 SVGAGI. The germline V and J ends were trimmed by 2 bases and 2 bases, with 13 bases remaining between them. This CDR3 has 15 residues.

This sequence joins TRBV27 and TRBJ2-1; 7 nucleotides align to TRBD2. The CDR3 length is 16 residues. J was trimmed by 0 bases and V by 5 bases; bases with no gene match: 7. Germline CDR1 and CDR2: MNHEY and SMNVEV (reference sequence). This CDR3 reads CASSPLGGYSYNEQFF. CDR3 nucleotide sequence: TGTGCCAGCAGTCCTCTCGGGGGGTACTCCTACAATGAGCAGTTCTTC.